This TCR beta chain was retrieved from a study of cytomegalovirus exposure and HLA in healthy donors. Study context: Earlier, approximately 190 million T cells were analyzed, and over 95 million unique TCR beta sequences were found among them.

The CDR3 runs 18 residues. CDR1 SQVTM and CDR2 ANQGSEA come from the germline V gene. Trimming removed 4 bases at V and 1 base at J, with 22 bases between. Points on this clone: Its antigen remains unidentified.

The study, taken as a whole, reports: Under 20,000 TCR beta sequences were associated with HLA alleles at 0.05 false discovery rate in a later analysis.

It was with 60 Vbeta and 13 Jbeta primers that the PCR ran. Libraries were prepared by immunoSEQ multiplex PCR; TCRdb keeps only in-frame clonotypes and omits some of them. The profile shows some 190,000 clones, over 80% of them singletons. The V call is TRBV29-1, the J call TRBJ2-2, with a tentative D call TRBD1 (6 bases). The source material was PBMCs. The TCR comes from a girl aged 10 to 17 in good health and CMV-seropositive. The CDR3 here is CSVGLHVTGTLNTGELFF. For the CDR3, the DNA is TGCAGCGTTGGCCTACACGTAACCGGGACACTGAACACCGGGGAGCTGTTTTTT.